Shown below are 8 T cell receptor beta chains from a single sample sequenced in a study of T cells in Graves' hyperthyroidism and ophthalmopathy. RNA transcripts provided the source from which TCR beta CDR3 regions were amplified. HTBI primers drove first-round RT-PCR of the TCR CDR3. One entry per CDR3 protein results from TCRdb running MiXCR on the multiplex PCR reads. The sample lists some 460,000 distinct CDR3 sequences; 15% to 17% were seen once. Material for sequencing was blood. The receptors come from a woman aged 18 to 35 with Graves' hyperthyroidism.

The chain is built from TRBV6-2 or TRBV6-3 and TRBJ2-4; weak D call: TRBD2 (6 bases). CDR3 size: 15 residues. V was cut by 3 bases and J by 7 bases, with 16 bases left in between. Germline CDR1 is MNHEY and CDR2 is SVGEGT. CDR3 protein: CASSYRDSPWNIQYF. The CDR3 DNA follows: TGTGCCAGCAGTTATCGGGACTCCCCCTGGAACATTCAGTACTTC.

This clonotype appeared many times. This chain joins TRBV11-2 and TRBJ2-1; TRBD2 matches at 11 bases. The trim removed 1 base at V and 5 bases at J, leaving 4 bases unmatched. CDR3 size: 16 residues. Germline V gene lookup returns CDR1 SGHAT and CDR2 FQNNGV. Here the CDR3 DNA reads TGTGCCAGCAGCTTAGGGGGACTAGCGGTTAACAATGAGCAGTTCTTC. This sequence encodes CASSLGGLAVNNEQFF.

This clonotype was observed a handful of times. Here the CDR3 reads CASSRESSYNEQFF. The CDR3 bases are TGTGCCAGTAGTAGGGAAAGCTCCTACAATGAGCAGTTCTTC. The chain is built from TRBV19 and TRBJ2-1; D unclear. Germline V gene lookup returns CDR1 LNHDA and CDR2 SQIVND (reference sequence). V was shortened by 4 bases and J by 0 bases, with 7 bases between the two germline ends. This CDR3 comprises 14 residues.

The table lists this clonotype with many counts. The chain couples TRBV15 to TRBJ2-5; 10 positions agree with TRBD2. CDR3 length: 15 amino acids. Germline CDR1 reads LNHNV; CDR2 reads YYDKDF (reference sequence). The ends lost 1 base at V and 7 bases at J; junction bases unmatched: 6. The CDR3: CATSRGSSGGPTQYF. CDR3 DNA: TGTGCCACCAGCAGAGGATCTAGCGGGGGCCCGACCCAGTACTTC.

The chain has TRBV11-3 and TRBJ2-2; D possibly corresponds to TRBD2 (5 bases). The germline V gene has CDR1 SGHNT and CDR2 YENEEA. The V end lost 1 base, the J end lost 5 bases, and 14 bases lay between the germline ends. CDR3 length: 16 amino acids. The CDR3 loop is CASSLGTAEATGELFF. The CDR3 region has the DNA TGTGCCAGCAGCTTAGGTACAGCGGAGGCTACCGGGGAGCTGTTTTTT.

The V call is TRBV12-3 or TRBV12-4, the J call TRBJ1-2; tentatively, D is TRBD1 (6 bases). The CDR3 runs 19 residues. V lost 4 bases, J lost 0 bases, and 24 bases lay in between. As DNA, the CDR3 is TGTGCCAGCAGTTCAGATTGGTTTGAACAGGGCAAGGCTAACTATGGCTACACCTTC. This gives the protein CASSSDWFEQGKANYGYTF.

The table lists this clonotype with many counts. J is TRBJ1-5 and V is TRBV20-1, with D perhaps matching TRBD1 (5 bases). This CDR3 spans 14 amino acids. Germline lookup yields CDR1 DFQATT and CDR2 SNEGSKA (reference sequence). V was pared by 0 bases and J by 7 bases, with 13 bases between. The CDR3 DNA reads TGCAGTGCTAGAGATAGGGGATTAAGACAGCCCCAGCATTTT. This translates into CSARDRGLRQPQHF.

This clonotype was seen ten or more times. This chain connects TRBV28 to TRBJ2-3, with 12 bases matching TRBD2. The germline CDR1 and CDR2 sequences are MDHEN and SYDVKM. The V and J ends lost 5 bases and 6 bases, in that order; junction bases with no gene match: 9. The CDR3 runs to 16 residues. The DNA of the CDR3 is TGTGCCAGCAGTCAGACTAGCGGGAGAGTAGGGGATACGCAGTATTTT. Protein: CASSQTSGRVGDTQYF.